A selection of T cell receptor beta chains follows, all from one sample in a study of blood T cell repertoires in COVID-19. Using immunoSEQ multiplex PCR, the repertoire was profiled, and TCRdb retains in-frame clones only, with some absent. The sample consists of 150,000 or so clones, over 70% of them appearing once. The specimen was PBMCs or T cells enriched from blood (not recorded which). The receptors shown here come from a man aged 50-60 years who had recovered from COVID-19. The CDR3 runs from the conserved cysteine through the conserved F or W. D genes are given only for firm matches. Clone size is given for some rows only: seen once, a few or many times, or a class if the clone is expanded.

NA	TRBJ1-5	TRBV23-1	TRBD1	TGCGCCAGCATCTCATCTCAGCAGGGGGCACAGAACGGATCCAATCAGCCCCAGCATTTT	CASISSQQGAQNGSNQPQHF
NA	TRBJ2-1	TRBV2	TRBD2	TGTGCCAGCAGTATCATAGCGGGGACCTACAATGAGCAGTTCTTC	CASSIIAGTYNEQFF
once	TRBJ2-3	TRBV14	NA	TGTGCCAGCAGCCCTCGGACAGTGCTGGGCACAGATACGCAGTATTTT	CASSPRTVLGTDTQYF
NA	TRBJ2-5	TRBV19	NA	TGTGCCAGTAGTATACAACCCCGGGAGACCCAGTACTTC	CASSIQPRETQYF
NA	TRBJ2-1	TRBV5-1	TRBD2	TGCGCCAGCAGCATCTCTAGCGGGGGTAGGAATGAGCAGTTCTTC	CASSISSGGRNEQFF
NA	TRBJ1-1	TRBV6-4	NA	TGTGCCAGCAGCGCAGGAGGGAACACTGAAGCTTTCTTT	CASSAGGNTEAFF
NA	TRBJ2-7	TRBV2	NA	TGTGCCAGCAGATCAGCTAGCGCATCTTACGAGCAGTACTTC	CASRSASASYEQYF
NA	TRBJ2-7	TRBV3-1/TRBV3-2	NA	TGTGCCAGCAGCCCTGGAAGCGTCAGCTCCTACGAGCAGTACTTC	CASSPGSVSSYEQYF
NA	TRBJ1-1	TRBV28	NA	TGTGCCAGCAGTCCGTCCACTAGGAACACTGAAGCTTTCTTT	CASSPSTRNTEAFF
NA	TRBJ1-5	TRBV5-4	NA	TGTGCCAGCAGCGGTGGTGGAGGGGAAGGACAGCCCCAGCATTTT	CASSGGGGEGQPQHF
NA	TRBJ2-7	TRBV6-5	TRBD2	TGTGCCACCACAGCGGGAGGGCCACGCGAGCAGTACTTC	CATTAGGPREQYF
NA	TRBJ1-3	TRBV18	TRBD1	TGTGCCAGCTCATCCAGACAGGGTGCTGGAAACACCATATATTTT	CASSSRQGAGNTIYF
NA	TRBJ2-3	TRBV7-2	NA	TGTGCCAGCAGCTCACAGCACGGTACGCAGTATTTT	CASSSQHGTQYF
NA	TRBJ1-5	TRBV3-1/TRBV3-2	NA	TGTGCCAGTAAGGGGGATGGTCAGCCCCAGCATTTT	CASKGDGQPQHF
NA	TRBJ1-2	TRBV7-2	NA	TGTGCCAGCAGCCCCCCCTATGTTTCCTTC	CASSPPYVSF
NA	TRBJ2-1	TRBV7-2	TRBD1	TGTGCCAGCAGGCCCGGGACAGGGGGTTACAATGAGCAGTTCTTC	CASRPGTGGYNEQFF
NA	TRBJ1-2	TRBV30	NA	TGTGCCTGGAGTGTCCCGGGTAACTATGGCTACACCTTC	CAWSVPGNYGYTF
NA	TRBJ2-7	TRBV2	NA	TGTGCCAGCAGTGTTCCCGGCCAGCACAGCTACGAGCAGTACTTC	CASSVPGQHSYEQYF
NA	TRBJ1-1	TRBV6-5	NA	TGTGCCAGCAGTCACCCAGGGGACACTGAAGCTTTCTTT	CASSHPGDTEAFF
NA	TRBJ2-1	TRBV3-1/TRBV3-2	TRBD1	TGTGCCAGCAGCCCTCCCACAGGGGGCGCTTACAATGAGCAGTTCTTC	CASSPPTGGAYNEQFF
NA	TRBJ2-2	TRBV3-1/TRBV3-2	TRBD1	TGTGCCAGCAGACGAACAGGGGGAGTGGCCGGGGAGCTGTTTTTT	CASRRTGGVAGELFF
NA	TRBJ2-1	TRBV24-1	NA	TGTGCCACCAGTGGTCAGGGCAATGAGCAGTTCTTC	CATSGQGNEQFF
once	TRBJ2-5	TRBV7-6	NA	TGTGCCAGCAGCTTAGCGCCGGAGGTTAGAGAGACCCAGTACTTC	CASSLAPEVRETQYF
NA	TRBJ2-1	TRBV19	TRBD2	TGTGCCAGTAGTACTCCCCGACTAGCGGGAGGTCTCGGTGAGCAGTTCTTC	CASSTPRLAGGLGEQFF
NA	TRBJ2-1	TRBV11-3	NA	TGTGCCAGCAGGGAAGGAGGAGATGAGCAGTTCTTC	CASREGGDEQFF
once	TRBJ2-5	TRBV5-4	TRBD1	TGTGCCAGCAGCTTGGAGTTCGGGACAGGGGAAGAGACCCAGTACTTC	CASSLEFGTGEETQYF
NA	TRBJ2-1	TRBV5-4	NA	TGTGCCAGCAGCCTAGGGGGACCCTCCTACAATGAGCAGTTCTTC	CASSLGGPSYNEQFF
once	TRBJ2-6	TRBV28	TRBD1	TGTGCCAGCACCCCTTTCTCCGGGACAGGGACTGGGGCCAACGTCCTGACTTTC	CASTPFSGTGTGANVLTF
NA	TRBJ1-2	TRBV28	NA	TGTGCCAGCAGACCGGGACTCGACTATGGCTACACCTTC	CASRPGLDYGYTF
NA	TRBJ1-2	TRBV2	NA	TGTGCCAGCGGGGGGGCTAACTATGGCTACACCTTC	CASGGANYGYTF
NA	TRBJ2-2	TRBV5-1	NA	TGCGCCAGCAGCTTGGTACACAACACCGGGGAGCTGTTTTTT	CASSLVHNTGELFF
once	TRBJ2-1	TRBV27	NA	TGTGCCAGCAGCAAGGAGGGCCATGAGCAGTTCTTC	CASSKEGHEQFF
NA	TRBJ2-7	TRBV7-6	TRBD1	TGTGCCAGCAGCCCGTCCGCGACAGGGGGGCCCTACGAGCAGTACTTC	CASSPSATGGPYEQYF
NA	TRBJ2-2	TRBV19	TRBD2	TGTGCCAGTAGTGTTCGACCGGGACTAAGATCCGGGGAGCTGTTTTTT	CASSVRPGLRSGELFF
NA	TRBJ1-2	TRBV28	NA	TGTGCCAGCAGATTTCAGGGGCCCTACGGCTACACCTTC	CASRFQGPYGYTF
NA	TRBJ2-1	TRBV3-1/TRBV3-2	NA	TGTGCCAGCAGCCAACAGGGGATCTCCTACAATGAGCAGTTCTTC	CASSQQGISYNEQFF
NA	TRBJ1-5	TRBV28	TRBD1	TGTGCCAGCAGTTGGCGACAGGGCTACAATCAGCCCCAGCATTTT	CASSWRQGYNQPQHF
NA	TRBJ2-5	TRBV30	NA	TGTGCCTGGAGTGGGCCGGGACATGAGGGAGAGACCCAGTACTTC	CAWSGPGHEGETQYF
once	TRBJ2-1	TRBV3-1/TRBV3-2	TRBD1	TGTGCCAGCAGCCCAGACAGGGTTAACAATGAGCAGTTCTTC	CASSPDRVNNEQFF
NA	TRBJ2-1	TRBV7-2	TRBD2	TGTGCCAGCAGAAGACTAGCGGGGGGGCTGTGGGACAATGAGCAGTTCTTC	CASRRLAGGLWDNEQFF
NA	TRBJ2-1	TRBV19	NA	TGTGCCAGTAGGACCAGGGACCTCCGGGAGAATGAGCAGTTCTTC	CASRTRDLRENEQFF
NA	TRBJ2-3	TRBV27	NA	TGTGCCAGCAGTTGGACGCGGCTATCGGGGGATACGCAGTATTTT	CASSWTRLSGDTQYF
once	TRBJ1-1	TRBV28	NA	TGTGCCAGCAGTTTAGGGGCAATAAGGACTGAAGCTTTCTTT	CASSLGAIRTEAFF
NA	TRBJ1-2	TRBV18	NA	TGTGCCAGCTCACCAAGTGGGGACTTCGGCTATGGCTACACCTTC	CASSPSGDFGYGYTF
NA	TRBJ2-3	TRBV9	TRBD1	TGTGCCAGCAGCGTAGCGGGACAGTTCACAGATACGCAGTATTTT	CASSVAGQFTDTQYF
NA	TRBJ1-4	TRBV27	NA	TGTGCCAGCAGTTCCGACACTGGCGATAATGAAAAACTGTTTTTT	CASSSDTGDNEKLFF
NA	TRBJ1-3	TRBV19	NA	TGTGCCAGTAGTCGTCCAGTCCCATCTGGAAACACCATATATTTT	CASSRPVPSGNTIYF
few	TRBJ2-1	TRBV3-1/TRBV3-2	NA	TGTGCCAGCAGCCAGGGGAGGTGGTCCTACAATGAGCAGTTCTTC	CASSQGRWSYNEQFF
once	TRBJ2-5	TRBV9	NA	TGTGCCAGCAGCCCAGAGGTATATGGAGAGACCCAGTACTTC	CASSPEVYGETQYF
few	TRBJ2-1	TRBV6-4	TRBD2	TGTGCCAGCAGTGACCGAACTAGCGGGAGTGATGAGCAGTTCTTC	CASSDRTSGSDEQFF
NA	TRBJ2-5	TRBV7-9	TRBD1	TGTGCCAGCACCCATGAGGACAGGAGTCAAGAGACCCAGTACTTC	CASTHEDRSQETQYF
NA	TRBJ1-4	TRBV18	NA	TGTGCCAGCTCACCTAAGGTAGCTCAGGAGGAACTGTTTTTT	CASSPKVAQEELFF
NA	TRBJ2-5	TRBV19	TRBD2	TGTGCCACCAAGACTAGCGGGGGCCGAAGGGAGACCCAGTACTTC	CATKTSGGRRETQYF
NA	TRBJ2-4	TRBV19	NA	TGTGCCAGTAGCGTACAGGGAATTAAAAACATTCAGTACTTC	CASSVQGIKNIQYF
NA	TRBJ2-2	TRBV5-1	TRBD1	TGCGCCAGCAGCCCCATCGGGACAGGGTTTGGCACCGGGGAGCTGTTTTTT	CASSPIGTGFGTGELFF
NA	TRBJ1-6	TRBV15	NA	TGTGCCACCAGCAGAGAGAGGGGGATAGAGAGATCACCCCTCCACTTT	CATSRERGIERSPLHF
NA	TRBJ2-1	TRBV10-3	TRBD2	TGTGCCTCCGGTCGTGCTAGCGGGGGGGCCGACTCCTACAATGAGCAGTTCTTC	CASGRASGGADSYNEQFF
NA	TRBJ1-4	TRBV28	NA	TGTGCCAGCAGTCCCTCCGCCCCCAAGGAGGAAAAACTGTTTTTT	CASSPSAPKEEKLFF